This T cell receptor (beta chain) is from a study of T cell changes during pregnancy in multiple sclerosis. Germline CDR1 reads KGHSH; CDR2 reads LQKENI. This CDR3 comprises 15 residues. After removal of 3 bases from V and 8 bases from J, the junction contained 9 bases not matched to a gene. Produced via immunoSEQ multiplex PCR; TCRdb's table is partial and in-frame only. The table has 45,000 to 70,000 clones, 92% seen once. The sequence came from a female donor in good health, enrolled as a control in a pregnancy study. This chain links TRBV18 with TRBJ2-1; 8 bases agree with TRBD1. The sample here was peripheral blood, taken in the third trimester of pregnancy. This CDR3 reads CASSPQGAAEDEQFF. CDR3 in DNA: TGTGCCAGCTCACCTCAGGGGGCTGCTGAGGATGAGCAGTTCTTC.